A single sample gave rise to the 12 T cell receptor beta chains below, sequenced in a study of CD4 T cells in relation to SARS-CoV-2 and coronaviruses. Generated by immunoSEQ multiplex PCR, the TCRdb table keeps only in-frame clones and is missing some. The repertoire has over 40,000 clones, approximately 87% of them found once; the top ten carry around 1.2%. These receptors' antigens are unknown. The sample taken for sequencing was naive CD4+ T cells from PBMCs, cultured in vitro. This sample's subset: naive CD4+ T cells isolated by negative enrichment. The receptors come from an adult with COVID-19.

The chain's CDR3 is CASSLDRDTEAFF. CDR3 in DNA: TGTGCCAGTAGTCTTGACAGGGACACTGAAGCTTTCTTT. The rearrangement links TRBV19 to TRBJ1-1; 7 bases agree with TRBD1. With 5 bases clipped from V and 3 bases from J, the junction kept 3 bases outside the gene matches. In germline, CDR1 is LNHDA, CDR2 SQIVND (reference sequence). The CDR3 length is 13 residues.

The chain recombines TRBV10-3 with TRBJ2-3; D gene ambiguous. V gave up 2 bases and J gave up 6 bases, with 9 bases separating them. Germline V gene sequence: CDR1 ENHRY, CDR2 SYGVKD. CDR3 size: 13 residues. CDR3 sequence reads: CAISERQEDTQYF. The DNA for the CDR3 is TGTGCCATCAGTGAGCGTCAAGAGGATACGCAGTATTTT.

This chain uses TRBV6-5 with TRBJ1-5, with TRBD1 matching 10 bases. The ends lost 5 bases at V and 5 bases at J; junction bases unmatched: 3. The germline gives CDR1 MNHEY, CDR2 SVGAGI. The CDR3 runs to 14 residues. CDR3 coding DNA: TGTGCCAGCAGTATCGGGACAGGGGATCAGCCCCAGCATTTT. Encoded protein: CASSIGTGDQPQHF.

The chain employs TRBV28 and TRBJ1-4; D gene uncertain. The CDR3 sequence is 15 residues long. Germline V CDR1 and CDR2: MDHEN, SYDVKM. Trimming cost V 2 bases and J 7 bases, with 14 bases left between them. CDR3 nucleotide sequence: TGTGCCAGCAGTTTAGTCGGAGCCAAGGGTGAAAAACTGTTTTTT. Protein: CASSLVGAKGEKLFF.

The CDR3 DNA reads as TGCAGTGCTAGTCCCCCAGCGAACTACGAGCAGTACTTC. Its protein is CSASPPANYEQYF. The chain uses TRBV20-1 and TRBJ2-7; no definite D call. Trimming removed 3 bases at V and 3 bases at J, with 12 bases between. CDR1 and CDR2 (germline): DFQATT, SNEGSKA (reference sequence). The CDR3 extends over 13 amino acids.

The chain recombines TRBV19 with TRBJ1-2; 8 positions match TRBD1. The V segment lost 4 bases and the J segment 2 bases; nucleotides outside the gene matches: 9. The CDR3 sequence is 16 residues long. CDR1 is LNHDA and CDR2 is SQIVND in the germline V gene (reference sequence). For the CDR3, the DNA is TGTGCCAGTAGTAAAGACAGGGGTCTCCTAAACTATGGCTACACCTTC. Its translation is CASSKDRGLLNYGYTF.

J is TRBJ1-5 and V is TRBV28; D is possibly TRBD1 (6 bases). The CDR3 totals 14 residues. Germline CDR1 is MDHEN and CDR2 is SYDVKM. The germline V and J ends were trimmed by 6 bases and 4 bases, with 13 bases remaining between them. CDR3 in amino acids: CASRKTQGNQPQHF. DNA for the CDR3: TGTGCCAGCAGGAAAACTCAGGGGAATCAGCCCCAGCATTTT.

This clone appeared a few times. The chain links TRBV9 to TRBJ2-5, with 9 bases matching TRBD2. The CDR3 is 16 residues long. Germline V gene data show CDR1 as SGDLS and CDR2 as YYNGEE. Germline trimming cut 4 bases from V and 5 bases from J; bases unmatched to any gene: 12. The CDR3 DNA sequence: TGTGCCAGCAGCACATACCGCGGGGGGGCAATTGAGACCCAGTACTTC. Translating it yields CASSTYRGGAIETQYF.

V usage is TRBV30 and J usage is TRBJ1-3, with unresolved D. The CDR3 has 14 residues. Germline-derived CDR1 and CDR2 are GTSNPN and SVGIG (reference sequence). V dropped 0 bases and J dropped 1 base, with 7 bases sitting between them. CDR3: CAWSVRVSGNTIYF. The CDR3 region has the DNA TGTGCCTGGAGTGTAAGGGTGTCTGGAAACACCATATATTTT.

This clone was counted a single time. V usage is TRBV6-6 and J usage is TRBJ2-1, with unresolved D. This CDR3 is built from 15 residues. Germline V CDR1 and CDR2: MNHNY, SVGAGI (reference sequence). Trimming removed 7 bases at V and 4 bases at J, with 17 bases between. The CDR3 loop reads CASTPGGRAYNEQFF. The CDR3 DNA follows: TGTGCCAGCACCCCTGGTGGCAGAGCTTACAATGAGCAGTTCTTC.

The chain combines TRBV7-3 with TRBJ2-3, with a tentative D call TRBD2 (7 bases). Trimming removed 4 bases at V and 5 bases at J, with 16 bases between. The germline V gene has CDR1 SGHTA and CDR2 FQGTGA. The CDR3 is 15 amino acids. The CDR3 DNA reads TGTGCCAGCAGCTGGGGGGGGGCAGGTCAAGATACGCAGTATTTT. Translated, it gives CASSWGGAGQDTQYF. Filled out from reference TRBV7-3 and TRBJ2-3, the complete variable domain reads GAGVSQTPSNKVTEKGKYVELRCDPISGHTALYWYRQSLGQGPEFLIYFQGTGAADDSGLPNDRFFAVRPEGSVSTLKIQRTERGDSAVYLCASSWGGAGQDTQYFGPGTRLTVL.

The rearrangement uses TRBV18 and TRBJ2-1, with 7 bases fitting TRBD2. CDR1 and CDR2 (germline): KGHSH, LQKENI. This CDR3 contains 15 residues. V gave up 6 bases and J gave up 3 bases; unmatched junction bases: 8. The CDR3 sequence is CASSSGLTIYNEQFF. Written as DNA, the CDR3 is TGTGCCAGCTCGTCGGGACTAACGATCTACAATGAGCAGTTCTTC.